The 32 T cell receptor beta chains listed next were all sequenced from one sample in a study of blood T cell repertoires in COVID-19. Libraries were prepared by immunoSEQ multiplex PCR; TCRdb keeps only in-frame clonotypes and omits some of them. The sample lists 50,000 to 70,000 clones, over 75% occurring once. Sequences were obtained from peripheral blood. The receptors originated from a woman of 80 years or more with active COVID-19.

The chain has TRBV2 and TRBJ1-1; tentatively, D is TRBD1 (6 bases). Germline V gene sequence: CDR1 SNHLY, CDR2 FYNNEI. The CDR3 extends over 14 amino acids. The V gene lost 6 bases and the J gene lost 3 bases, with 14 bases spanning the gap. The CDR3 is CASRRTEGDTEAFF. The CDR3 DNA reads TGTGCCAGCAGGAGGACTGAGGGGGACACTGAAGCTTTCTTT.

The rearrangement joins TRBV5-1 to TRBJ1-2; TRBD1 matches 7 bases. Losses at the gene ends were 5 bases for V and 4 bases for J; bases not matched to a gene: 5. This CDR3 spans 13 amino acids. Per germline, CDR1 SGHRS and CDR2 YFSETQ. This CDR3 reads CASSARQGYGYTF. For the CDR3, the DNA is TGCGCCAGCAGTGCTAGACAGGGCTATGGCTACACCTTC.

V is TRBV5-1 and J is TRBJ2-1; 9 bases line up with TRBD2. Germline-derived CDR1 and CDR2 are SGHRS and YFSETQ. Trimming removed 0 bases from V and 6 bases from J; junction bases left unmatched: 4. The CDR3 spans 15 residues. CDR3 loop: CASSLEGTSFNEQFF. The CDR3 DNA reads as TGCGCCAGCAGCTTGGAAGGGACTAGCTTCAATGAGCAGTTCTTC. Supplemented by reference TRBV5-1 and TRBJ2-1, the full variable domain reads KAGVTQTPRYLIKTRGQQVTLSCSPISGHRSVSWYQQTPGQGLQFLFEYFSETQRNKGNFPGRFSGRQFSNSRSEMNVSTLELGDSALYLCASSLEGTSFNEQFFGPGTRLTVL.

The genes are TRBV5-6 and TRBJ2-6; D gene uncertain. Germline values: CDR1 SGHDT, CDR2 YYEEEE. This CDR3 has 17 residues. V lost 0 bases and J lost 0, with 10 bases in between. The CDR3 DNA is TGTGCCAGCAGCTTGGGCAGGCTATACTCTGGGGCCAACGTCCTGACTTTC. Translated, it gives CASSLGRLYSGANVLTF.

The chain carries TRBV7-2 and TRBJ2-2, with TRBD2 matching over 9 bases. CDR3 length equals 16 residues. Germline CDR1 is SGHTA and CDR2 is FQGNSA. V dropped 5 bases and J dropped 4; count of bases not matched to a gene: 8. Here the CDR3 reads CASSPSSGASTGELFF. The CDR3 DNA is TGTGCCAGCAGCCCCTCTAGCGGGGCGAGCACCGGGGAGCTGTTTTTT.

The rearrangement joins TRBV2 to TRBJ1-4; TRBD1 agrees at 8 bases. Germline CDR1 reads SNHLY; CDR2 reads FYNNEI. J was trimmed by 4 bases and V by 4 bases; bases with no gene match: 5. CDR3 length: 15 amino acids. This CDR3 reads CASSGGTGHNEKLFF. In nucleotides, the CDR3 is TGTGCCAGCAGTGGGGGGACAGGCCATAATGAAAAACTGTTTTTT.

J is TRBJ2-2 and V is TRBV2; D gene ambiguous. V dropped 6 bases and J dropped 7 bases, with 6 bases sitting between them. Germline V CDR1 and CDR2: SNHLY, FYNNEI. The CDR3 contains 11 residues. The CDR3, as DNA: TGTGCCAGCAGCCCTTTCGGGGAGCTGTTTTTT. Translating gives CASSPFGELFF.

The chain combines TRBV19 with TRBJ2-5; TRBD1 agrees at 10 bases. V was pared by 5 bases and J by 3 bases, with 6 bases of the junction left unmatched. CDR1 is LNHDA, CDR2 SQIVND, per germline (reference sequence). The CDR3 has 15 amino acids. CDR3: CASSPGTGVEETQYF. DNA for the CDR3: TGTGCCAGTAGTCCCGGGACAGGGGTGGAAGAGACCCAGTACTTC.

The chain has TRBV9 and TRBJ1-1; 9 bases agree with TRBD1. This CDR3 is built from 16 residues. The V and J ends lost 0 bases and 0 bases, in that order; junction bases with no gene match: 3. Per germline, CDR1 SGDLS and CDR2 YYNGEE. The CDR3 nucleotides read TGTGCCAGCAGCGTAGGGGACAGGGCCATGAACACTGAAGCTTTCTTT. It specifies CASSVGDRAMNTEAFF.

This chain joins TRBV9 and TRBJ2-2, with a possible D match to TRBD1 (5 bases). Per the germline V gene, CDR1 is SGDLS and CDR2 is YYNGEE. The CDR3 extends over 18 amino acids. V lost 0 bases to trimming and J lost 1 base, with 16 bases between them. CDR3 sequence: CASSVDTFRVRNTGELFF. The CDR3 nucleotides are TGTGCCAGCAGCGTAGATACCTTCAGGGTCCGGAACACCGGGGAGCTGTTTTTT.

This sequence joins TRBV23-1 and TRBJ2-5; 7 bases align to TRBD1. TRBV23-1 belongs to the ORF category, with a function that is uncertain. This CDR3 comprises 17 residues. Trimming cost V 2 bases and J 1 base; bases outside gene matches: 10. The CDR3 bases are TGCGCCAGCAGTCAACTTGGACAGGAAGCATTCCAAGAGACCCAGTACTTC. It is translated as CASSQLGQEAFQETQYF.

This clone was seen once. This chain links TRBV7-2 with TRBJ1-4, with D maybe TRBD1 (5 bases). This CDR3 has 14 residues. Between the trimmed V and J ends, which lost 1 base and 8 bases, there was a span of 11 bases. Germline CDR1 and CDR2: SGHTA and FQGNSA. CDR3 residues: CASSLGSQGEKLFF. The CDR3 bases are TGTGCCAGCAGCTTAGGTTCCCAGGGAGAAAAACTGTTTTTT.

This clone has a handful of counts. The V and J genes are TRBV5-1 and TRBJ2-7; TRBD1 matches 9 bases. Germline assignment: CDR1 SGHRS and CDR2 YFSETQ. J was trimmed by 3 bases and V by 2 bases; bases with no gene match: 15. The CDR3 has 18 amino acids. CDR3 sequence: CASSLSGQGLIGGYEQYF. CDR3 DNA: TGCGCCAGCAGCTTATCGGGACAGGGTTTGATAGGAGGCTACGAGCAGTACTTC.

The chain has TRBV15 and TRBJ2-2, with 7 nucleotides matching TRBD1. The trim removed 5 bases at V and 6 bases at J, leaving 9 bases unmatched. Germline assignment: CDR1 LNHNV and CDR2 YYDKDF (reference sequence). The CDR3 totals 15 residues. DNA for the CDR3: TGTGCCACCAGCCCCGGGACAGTCGGGGCCGGGGAGCTGTTTTTT. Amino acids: CATSPGTVGAGELFF.

The CDR3 is CASSRRGDYEQYV. CDR3 nucleotide sequence: TGTGCCAGCAGTAGGCGCGGGGACTACGAGCAGTACGTC. The gene calls are TRBV2 and TRBJ2-7; TRBD2 is a possible D gene (6 bases). The V gene lost 5 bases and the J gene lost 3 bases, with 11 bases spanning the gap. Germline CDR1 and CDR2: SNHLY and FYNNEI. The CDR3 runs 13 residues.

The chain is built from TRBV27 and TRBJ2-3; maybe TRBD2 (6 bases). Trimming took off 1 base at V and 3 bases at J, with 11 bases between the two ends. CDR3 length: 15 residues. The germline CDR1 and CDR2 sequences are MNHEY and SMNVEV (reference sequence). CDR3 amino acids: CASSLFAGLTDTQYF. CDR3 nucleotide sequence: TGTGCCAGCAGTTTATTTGCGGGGCTAACAGATACGCAGTATTTT.

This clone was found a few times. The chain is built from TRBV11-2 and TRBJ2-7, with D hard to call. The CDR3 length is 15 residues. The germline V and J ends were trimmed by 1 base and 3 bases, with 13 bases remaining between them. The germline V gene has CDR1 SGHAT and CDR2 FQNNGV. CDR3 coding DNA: TGTGCCAGCAGCTTAGGGGTGGCAGGTGGCTACGAGCAGTACTTC. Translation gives CASSLGVAGGYEQYF.

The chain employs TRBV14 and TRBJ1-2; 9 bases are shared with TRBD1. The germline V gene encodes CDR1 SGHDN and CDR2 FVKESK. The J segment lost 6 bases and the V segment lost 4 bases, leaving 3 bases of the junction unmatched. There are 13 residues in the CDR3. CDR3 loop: CASSRDREDGYTF. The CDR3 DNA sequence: TGTGCCAGCAGCCGGGACAGGGAAGATGGCTACACCTTC.

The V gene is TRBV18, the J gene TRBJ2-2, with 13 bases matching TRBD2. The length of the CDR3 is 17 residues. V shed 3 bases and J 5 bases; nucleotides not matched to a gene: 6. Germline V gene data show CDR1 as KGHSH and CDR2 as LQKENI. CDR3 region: CASSPTGLAGDTGELFF. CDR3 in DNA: TGTGCCAGCTCACCTACCGGACTAGCGGGAGATACCGGGGAGCTGTTTTTT.

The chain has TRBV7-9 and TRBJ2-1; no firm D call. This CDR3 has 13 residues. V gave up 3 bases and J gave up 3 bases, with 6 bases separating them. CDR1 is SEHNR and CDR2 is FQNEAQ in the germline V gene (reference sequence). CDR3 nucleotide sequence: TGTGCCAGCAGCTTCCGCGACTACAATGAGCAGTTCTTC. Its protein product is CASSFRDYNEQFF.

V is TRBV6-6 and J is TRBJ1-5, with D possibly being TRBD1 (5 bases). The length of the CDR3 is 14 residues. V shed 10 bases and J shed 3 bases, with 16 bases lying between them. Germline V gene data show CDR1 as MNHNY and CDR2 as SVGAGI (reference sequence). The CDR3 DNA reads TGTGCCACCTCGGCACAGGACCACAATCAGCCCCAGCATTTT. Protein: CATSAQDHNQPQHF.

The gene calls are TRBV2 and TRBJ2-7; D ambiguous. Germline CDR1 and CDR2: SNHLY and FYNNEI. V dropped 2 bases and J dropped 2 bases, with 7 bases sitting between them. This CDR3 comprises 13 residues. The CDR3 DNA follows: TGTGCCAGCAGTGAAATGGCAACCTACGAGCAGTACTTC. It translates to CASSEMATYEQYF.

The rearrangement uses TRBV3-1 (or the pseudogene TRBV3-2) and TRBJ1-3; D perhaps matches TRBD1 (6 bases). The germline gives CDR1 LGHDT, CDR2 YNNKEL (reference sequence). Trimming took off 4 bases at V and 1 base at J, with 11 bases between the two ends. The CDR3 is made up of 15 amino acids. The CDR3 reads CASSPRTGSGNTIYF. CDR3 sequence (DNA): TGTGCCAGCAGCCCCCGCACAGGGTCTGGAAACACCATATATTTT.

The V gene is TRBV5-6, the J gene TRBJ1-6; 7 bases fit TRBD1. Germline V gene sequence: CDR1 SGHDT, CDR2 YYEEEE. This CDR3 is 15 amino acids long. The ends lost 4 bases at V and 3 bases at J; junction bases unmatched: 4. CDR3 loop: CASSTTGIYNSPLHF. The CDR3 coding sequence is TGTGCCAGCAGCACGACAGGGATCTATAATTCACCCCTCCACTTT.

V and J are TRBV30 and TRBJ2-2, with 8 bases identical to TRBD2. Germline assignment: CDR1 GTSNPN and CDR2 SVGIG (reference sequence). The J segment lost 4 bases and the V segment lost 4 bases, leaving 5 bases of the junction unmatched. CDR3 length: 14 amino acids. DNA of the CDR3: TGTGCCTGGACAACTAGCGGCGCCACCGGGGAGCTGTTTTTT. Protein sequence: CAWTTSGATGELFF. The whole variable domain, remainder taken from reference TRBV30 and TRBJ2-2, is SQTIHQWPATLVQPVGSPLSLECTVEGTSNPNLYWYRQAAGRGLQLLFYSVGIGQISSEVPQNLSASRPQDRQFILSSKKLLLSDSGFYLCAWTTSGATGELFFGEGSRLTVL.

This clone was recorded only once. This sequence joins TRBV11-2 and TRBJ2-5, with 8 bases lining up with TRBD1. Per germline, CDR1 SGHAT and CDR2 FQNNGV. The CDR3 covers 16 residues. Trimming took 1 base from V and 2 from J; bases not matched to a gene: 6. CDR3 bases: TGTGCCAGCAGCTTAGTAGGGGACAGGCAACAAGAGACCCAGTACTTC. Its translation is CASSLVGDRQQETQYF. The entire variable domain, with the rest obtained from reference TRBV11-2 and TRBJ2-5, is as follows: EAGVAQSPRYKIIEKRQSVAFWCNPISGHATLYWYQQILGQGPKLLIQFQNNGVVDDSQLPKDRFSAERLKGVDSTLKIQPAKLEDSAVYLCASSLVGDRQQETQYFGPGTRLLVL.

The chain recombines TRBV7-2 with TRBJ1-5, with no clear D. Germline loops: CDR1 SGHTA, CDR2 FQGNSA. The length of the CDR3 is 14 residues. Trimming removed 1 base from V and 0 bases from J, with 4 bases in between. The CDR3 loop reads CASSLDTSNQPQHF. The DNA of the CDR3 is TGTGCCAGCAGCTTAGACACTAGCAATCAGCCCCAGCATTTT.

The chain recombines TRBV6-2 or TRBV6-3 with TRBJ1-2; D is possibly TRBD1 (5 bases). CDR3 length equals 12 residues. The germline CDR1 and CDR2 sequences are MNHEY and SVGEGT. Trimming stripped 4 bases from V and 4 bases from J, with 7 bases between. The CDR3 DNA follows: TGTGCCAGCAGTTGGCAGGGCTATGGCTACACCTTC. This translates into CASSWQGYGYTF.

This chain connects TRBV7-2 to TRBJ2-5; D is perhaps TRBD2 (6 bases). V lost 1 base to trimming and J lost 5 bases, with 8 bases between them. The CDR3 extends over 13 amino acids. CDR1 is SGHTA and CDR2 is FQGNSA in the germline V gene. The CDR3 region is CASSLVGRETQYF. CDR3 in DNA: TGTGCCAGCAGCTTAGTGGGGAGGGAGACCCAGTACTTC.

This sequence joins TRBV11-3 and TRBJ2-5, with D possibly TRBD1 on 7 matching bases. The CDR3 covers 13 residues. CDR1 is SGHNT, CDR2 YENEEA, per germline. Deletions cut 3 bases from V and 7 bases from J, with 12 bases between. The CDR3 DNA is TGTGCCAGCAGCTTCGCAGGGGGAGGGACCCAGTACTTC. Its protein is CASSFAGGGTQYF.

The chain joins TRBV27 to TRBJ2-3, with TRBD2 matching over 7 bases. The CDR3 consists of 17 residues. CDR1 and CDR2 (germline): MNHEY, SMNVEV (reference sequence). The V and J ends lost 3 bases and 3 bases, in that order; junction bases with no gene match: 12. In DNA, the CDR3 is TGTGCCAGCAGTTTTGAAAGGACGGGAGCGGGGACAGATACGCAGTATTTT. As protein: CASSFERTGAGTDTQYF.

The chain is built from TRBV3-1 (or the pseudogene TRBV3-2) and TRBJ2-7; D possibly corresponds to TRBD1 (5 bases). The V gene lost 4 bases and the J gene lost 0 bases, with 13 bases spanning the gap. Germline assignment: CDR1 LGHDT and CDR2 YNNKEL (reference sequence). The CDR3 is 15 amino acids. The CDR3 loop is CASSLNPQGSYEQYF. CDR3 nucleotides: TGTGCCAGCAGCCTGAATCCCCAGGGCTCCTACGAGCAGTACTTC.